The 12 T cell receptor beta chains listed next were all sequenced from one sample in a study of T cell responses to AZD1222 COVID-19 vaccine. The repertoire was sequenced with immunoSEQ multiplex PCR; TCRdb's copy has only in-frame clones and lacks some. The data contain some 140,000 clones, roughly 90% of them singletons. The sequences come from peripheral blood, collected on day 0 of AZD1222 vaccination. The origin of the receptors is an adult in good health.

This clone was recorded once. The genes are TRBV7-9 and TRBJ1-2; D call uncertain. Germline V gives CDR1 SEHNR, CDR2 FQNEAQ (reference sequence). V was shortened by 5 bases and J by 0 bases, with 16 bases between the two germline ends. This CDR3 region has 16 residues. The CDR3 sequence: CASSPKRRIANYGYTF. In nucleotides, the CDR3 is TGTGCCAGCAGCCCCAAAAGGAGGATAGCTAACTATGGCTACACCTTC.

The chain combines TRBV3-1 (or the pseudogene TRBV3-2) with TRBJ1-2; D is unclear. V was shortened by 3 bases and J by 5 bases, with 4 bases between the two germline ends. Germline CDR1 reads LGHDT; CDR2 reads YNNKEL (reference sequence). The CDR3 sequence is 11 residues long. Written as DNA, the CDR3 is TGTGCCAGCAGCCACCTTTATGGCTACACCTTC. Translating gives CASSHLYGYTF.

This clone occurred a few times. This chain connects TRBV28 to TRBJ2-5, with a possible D match to TRBD1 (7 bases). This CDR3 region has 13 residues. Looked up from germline, CDR1 is MDHEN and CDR2 is SYDVKM. Trimming took 8 bases from V and 2 from J, leaving 12 bases between them. CDR3 in amino acids: CASRGTAQETQYF. In DNA, the CDR3 is TGTGCCAGCCGGGGGACAGCACAAGAGACCCAGTACTTC.

The chain couples TRBV19 to TRBJ1-5; D is perhaps TRBD1 (5 bases). From germline, CDR1 is LNHDA and CDR2 SQIVND (reference sequence). Trimming took 6 bases from V and 2 from J, leaving 17 bases between them. This CDR3 spans 16 amino acids. The CDR3 bases are TGTGCCAGTAGAAATAGGGGAGGGGAGGGCAATCAGCCCCAGCATTTT. It translates to CASRNRGGEGNQPQHF. The full variable domain, in which reference TRBV19 and TRBJ1-5 provide the parts outside the CDR3, is DGGITQSPKYLFRKEGQNVTLSCEQNLNHDAMYWYRQDPGQGLRLIYYSQIVNDFQKGDIAEGYSVSREKKESFPLTVTSAQKNPTAFYLCASRNRGGEGNQPQHFGDGTRLSIL.

This chain links TRBV12-3 or TRBV12-4 with TRBJ2-3; possibly TRBD1 for D (5 bases). The CDR3 runs 13 residues. V gave up 2 bases and J gave up 5 bases, with 8 bases separating them. The chain's CDR3 is CASSLWGGDTQYF. The CDR3 bases are TGTGCCAGCAGTTTATGGGGCGGAGATACGCAGTATTTT.

The count of this clone is one. The chain couples TRBV3-1 (or the pseudogene TRBV3-2) to TRBJ2-2; D is perhaps TRBD2 (6 bases). Between the trimmed V and J ends, which lost 4 bases and 4 bases, there was a span of 16 bases. The CDR3 spans 16 residues. Germline CDR1 LGHDT, CDR2 YNNKEL (reference sequence). The DNA for the CDR3 is TGTGCCAGCAGCCCCCTCGGGGGAGTTGGCACCGGGGAGCTGTTTTTT. Translated: CASSPLGGVGTGELFF.

This chain links TRBV13 with TRBJ2-7; D tentatively fits TRBD1 or TRBD2 (5 bases each). From germline, CDR1 is PRHDT and CDR2 FYEKMQ (reference sequence). Trimming cost V 4 bases and J 6 bases, with 10 bases left between them. The CDR3 spans 12 residues. As DNA, the CDR3 is TGTGCCAGCAGCTCCCAGAGGGGCGAGCAGTACTTC. Protein: CASSSQRGEQYF.

The rearrangement joins TRBV7-9 to TRBJ2-6; D remains ambiguous. Trimming took off 0 bases at V and 6 bases at J, with 6 bases between the two ends. Germline assignment: CDR1 SEHNR and CDR2 FQNEAQ (reference sequence). This CDR3 region has 14 residues. The CDR3 DNA follows: TGTGCCAGCAGCTTAGCTTCCGAGGCCAACGTCCTGACTTTC. This codes for CASSLASEANVLTF.

This clone was found once. This chain joins TRBV7-9 and TRBJ1-1; D ambiguous. Germline V gene lookup returns CDR1 SEHNR and CDR2 FQNEAQ (reference sequence). The V and J ends lost 2 bases and 2 bases respectively, with 9 bases between them. The CDR3 covers 14 residues. CDR3 sequence reads: CASSLLNGNTEAFF. CDR3 bases: TGTGCCAGCAGCTTATTGAACGGAAACACTGAAGCTTTCTTT. The whole variable domain, remainder taken from reference TRBV7-9 and TRBJ1-1, is DTGVSQNPRHKITKRGQNVTFRCDPISEHNRLYWYRQTLGQGPEFLTYFQNEAQLEKSRLLSDRFSAERPKGSFSTLEIQRTEQGDSAMYLCASSLLNGNTEAFFGQGTRLTVV.

V usage is TRBV29-1 and J usage is TRBJ1-5; possibly TRBD1 for D (5 bases). The CDR3 contains 14 residues. In germline, CDR1 is SQVTM, CDR2 ANQGSEA. Trimming shortened V by 4 bases and J by 2 bases, and 12 bases separated the two germline ends. The CDR3 is CSVAQGQGNQPQHF. CDR3 nucleotides: TGCAGCGTTGCTCAGGGTCAGGGCAATCAGCCCCAGCATTTT.

The chain recombines TRBV4-3 with TRBJ2-2; D is undetermined. The length of the CDR3 is 18 residues. Trimming removed 1 base at V and 3 bases at J, with 18 bases between. CDR1 LGHNA and CDR2 YSLEER come from the germline V gene. CDR3 sequence (DNA): TGCGCCAGCAGCCAAGGATTTATTGAGCCTGCCTACACCGGGGAGCTGTTTTTT. Protein product: CASSQGFIEPAYTGELFF.

The chain couples TRBV5-1 to TRBJ1-1; 8 bases match TRBD1. V was pared by 4 bases and J by 11 bases, with 1 base of the junction left unmatched. Germline V gene sequence: CDR1 SGHRS, CDR2 YFSETQ. CDR3 length: 10 amino acids. The CDR3: CASSGDRAFF. As DNA, the CDR3 is TGCGCCAGCAGCGGGGACAGGGCTTTCTTT.